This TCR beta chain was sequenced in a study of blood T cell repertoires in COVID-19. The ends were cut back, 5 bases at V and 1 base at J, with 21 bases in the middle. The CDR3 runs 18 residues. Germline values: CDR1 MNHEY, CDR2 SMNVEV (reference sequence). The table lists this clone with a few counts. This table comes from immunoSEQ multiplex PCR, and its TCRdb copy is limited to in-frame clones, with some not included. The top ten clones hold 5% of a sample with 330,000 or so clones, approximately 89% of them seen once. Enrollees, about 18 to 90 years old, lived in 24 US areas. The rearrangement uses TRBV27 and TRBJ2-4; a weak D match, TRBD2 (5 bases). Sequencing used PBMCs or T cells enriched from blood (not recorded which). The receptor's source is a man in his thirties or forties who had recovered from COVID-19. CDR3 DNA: TGTGCCAGCAGTAAGGAACTGTTCTTCGGGGTGGCCAAAAACATTCAGTACTTC. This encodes CASSKELFFGVAKNIQYF.